The 9 T cell receptor beta chains below all came from one sample that was sequenced in a study of chemoradiotherapy in HPV16-positive cancers. The assay was immunoSEQ multiplex PCR, and TCRdb's table has in-frame clones only and misses some. Of some 21,000 clones listed, approximately 83% are singletons. Here the sequenced sample was blood, taken from a patient who underwent chemoradiotherapy. These receptors all stem from a human donor with HPV-associated anogenital cancer.

This clone was counted a single time. This chain joins TRBV6-5 and TRBJ1-2; D is possibly TRBD1 (5 bases). Germline CDR1 reads MNHEY; CDR2 reads SVGAGI. The CDR3 loop spans 14 amino acids. Trimming removed 0 bases at V and 7 bases at J, with 12 bases between. The CDR3 DNA sequence: TGTGCCAGCAGTTACTCGGGGGGTAGGGCTGGCTACACCTTC. It translates to CASSYSGGRAGYTF.

The chain couples TRBV9 to TRBJ2-3; TRBD2 might be the D (6 bases). The CDR3 sequence is 15 residues long. V was pared by 2 bases and J by 0 bases, with 10 bases between. Per the germline V gene, CDR1 is SGDLS and CDR2 is YYNGEE. Here the CDR3 DNA reads TGTGCCAGCAGCGTTTTCGGGACTAGCACAGATACGCAGTATTTT. It yields the protein CASSVFGTSTDTQYF.

The chain carries TRBV6-5 and TRBJ1-1; D gene unclear. CDR1 MNHEY and CDR2 SVGAGI come from the germline V gene. V gave up 0 bases and J gave up 2 bases, with 10 bases separating them. The CDR3 is 15 residues long. The CDR3 spells CASSYSIPSNTEAFF. The CDR3 coding sequence is TGTGCCAGCAGTTACTCGATCCCCTCAAACACTGAAGCTTTCTTT.

The CDR3 spells CASSYSRDATNEKLFF. For the CDR3, the DNA is TGTGCCAGCAGTTACTCTAGGGACGCTACTAATGAAAAACTGTTTTTT. The chain links TRBV6-5 to TRBJ1-4; D might be TRBD1 (5 bases). V lost 0 bases and J lost 2, with 10 bases in between. This CDR3 is built from 16 residues. Germline-derived CDR1 and CDR2 are MNHEY and SVGAGI.

J is TRBJ2-5 and V is TRBV29-1; 9 bases agree with TRBD1. Germline values: CDR1 SQVTM, CDR2 ANQGSEA. The trim removed 7 bases at V and 5 bases at J, leaving 2 bases unmatched. This CDR3 comprises 11 residues. CDR3: CSAQGAETQYF. The CDR3 region has the DNA TGCAGCGCACAGGGGGCCGAGACCCAGTACTTC.

This chain connects TRBV29-1 to TRBJ2-3; D unclear. V shed 2 bases and J shed 6 bases, with 9 bases lying between them. The CDR3 extends over 12 amino acids. The germline V gene encodes CDR1 SQVTM and CDR2 ANQGSEA. CDR3 protein: CSVEWVADTQYF. In nucleotides, the CDR3 is TGCAGCGTTGAATGGGTTGCGGATACGCAGTATTTT.

The chain employs TRBV27 and TRBJ1-5; D is possibly TRBD1 (5 bases). V lost 0 bases and J lost 6, with 9 bases in between. The germline V gene encodes CDR1 MNHEY and CDR2 SMNVEV (reference sequence). The CDR3 has 14 amino acids. DNA of the CDR3: TGTGCCAGCAGTTTATCGCTTGGGGGTCAGCCCCAGCATTTT. It translates to CASSLSLGGQPQHF.

This clone was seen more than once but under ten times. This rearrangement joins TRBV27 to TRBJ1-2, with D hard to call. The CDR3 totals 15 residues. V lost 7 bases and J 8 bases, leaving 23 bases between the germline ends. CDR1 and CDR2 from the germline V gene are MNHEY and SMNVEV (reference sequence). This chain's CDR3 is CASTASPGGGEGYTF. Here the CDR3 DNA reads TGTGCCAGCACGGCCTCCCCGGGAGGCGGAGAAGGCTACACCTTC.

The chain joins TRBV27 to TRBJ1-1; D is perhaps TRBD1 (5 bases). Between the trimmed V and J ends, which lost 5 bases and 5 bases, there was a span of 18 bases. CDR3 length: 15 residues. CDR1 and CDR2 from the germline V gene are MNHEY and SMNVEV (reference sequence). The CDR3 DNA follows: TGTGCCAGCAGTGGGCGGGACGCGGGGGAAACTGAAGCTTTCTTT. This translates into CASSGRDAGETEAFF.